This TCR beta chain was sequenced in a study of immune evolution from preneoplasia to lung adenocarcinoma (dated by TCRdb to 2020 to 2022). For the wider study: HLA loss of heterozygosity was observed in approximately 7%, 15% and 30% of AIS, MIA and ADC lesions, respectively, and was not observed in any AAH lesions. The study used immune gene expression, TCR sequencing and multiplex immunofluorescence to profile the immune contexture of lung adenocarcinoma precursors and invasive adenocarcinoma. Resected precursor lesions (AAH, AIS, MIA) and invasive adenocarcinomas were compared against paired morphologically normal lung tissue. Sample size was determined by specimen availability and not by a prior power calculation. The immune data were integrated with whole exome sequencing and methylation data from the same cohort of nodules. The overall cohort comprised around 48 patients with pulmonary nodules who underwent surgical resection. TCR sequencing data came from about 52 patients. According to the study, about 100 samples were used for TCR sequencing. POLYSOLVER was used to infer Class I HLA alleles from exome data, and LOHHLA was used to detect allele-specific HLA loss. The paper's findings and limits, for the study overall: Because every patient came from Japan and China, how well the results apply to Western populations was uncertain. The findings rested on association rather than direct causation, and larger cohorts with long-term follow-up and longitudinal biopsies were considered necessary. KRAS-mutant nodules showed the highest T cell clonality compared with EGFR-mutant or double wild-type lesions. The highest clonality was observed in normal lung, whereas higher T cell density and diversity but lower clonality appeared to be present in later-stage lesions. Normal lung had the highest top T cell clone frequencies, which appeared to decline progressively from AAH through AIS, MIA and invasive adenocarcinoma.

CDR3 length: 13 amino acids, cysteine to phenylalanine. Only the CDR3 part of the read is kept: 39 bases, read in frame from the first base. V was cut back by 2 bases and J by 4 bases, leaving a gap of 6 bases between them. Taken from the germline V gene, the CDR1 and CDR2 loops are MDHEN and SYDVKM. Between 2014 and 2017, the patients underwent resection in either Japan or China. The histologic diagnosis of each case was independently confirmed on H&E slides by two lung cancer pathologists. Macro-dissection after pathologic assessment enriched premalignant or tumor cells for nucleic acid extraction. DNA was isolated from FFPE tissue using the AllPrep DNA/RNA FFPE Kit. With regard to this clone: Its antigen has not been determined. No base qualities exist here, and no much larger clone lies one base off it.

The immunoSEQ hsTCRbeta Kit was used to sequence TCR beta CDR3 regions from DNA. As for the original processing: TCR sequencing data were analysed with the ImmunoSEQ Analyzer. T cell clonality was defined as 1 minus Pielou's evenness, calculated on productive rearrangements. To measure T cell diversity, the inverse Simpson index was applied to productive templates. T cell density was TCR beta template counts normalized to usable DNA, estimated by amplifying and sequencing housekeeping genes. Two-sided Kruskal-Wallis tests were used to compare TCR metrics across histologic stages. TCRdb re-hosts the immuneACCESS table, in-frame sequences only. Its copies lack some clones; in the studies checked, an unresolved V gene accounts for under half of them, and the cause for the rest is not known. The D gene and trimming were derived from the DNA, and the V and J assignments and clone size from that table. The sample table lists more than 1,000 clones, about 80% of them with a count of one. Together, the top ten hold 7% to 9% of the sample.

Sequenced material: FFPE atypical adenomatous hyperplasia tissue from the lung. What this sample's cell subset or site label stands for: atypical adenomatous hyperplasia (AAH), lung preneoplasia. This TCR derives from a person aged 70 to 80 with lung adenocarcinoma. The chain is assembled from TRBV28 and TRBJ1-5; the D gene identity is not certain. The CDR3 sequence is CASSLRENQPQHF. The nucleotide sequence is TGTGCCAGCAGTTTACGGGAAAATCAGCCCCAGCATTTT.